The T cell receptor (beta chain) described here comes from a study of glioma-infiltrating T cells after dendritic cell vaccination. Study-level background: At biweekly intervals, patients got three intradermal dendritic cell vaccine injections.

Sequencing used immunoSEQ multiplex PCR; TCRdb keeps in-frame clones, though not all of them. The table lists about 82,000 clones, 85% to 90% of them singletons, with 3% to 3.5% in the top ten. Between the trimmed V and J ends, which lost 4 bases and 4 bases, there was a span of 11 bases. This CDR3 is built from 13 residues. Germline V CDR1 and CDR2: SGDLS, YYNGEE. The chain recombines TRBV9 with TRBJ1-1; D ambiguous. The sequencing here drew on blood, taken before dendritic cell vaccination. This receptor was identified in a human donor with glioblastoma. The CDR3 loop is CASSPGGSTEAFF. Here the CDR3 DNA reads TGTGCCAGCAGCCCCGGTGGGAGCACTGAAGCTTTCTTT. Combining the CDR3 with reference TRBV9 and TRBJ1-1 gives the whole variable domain DSGVTQTPKHLITATGQRVTLRCSPRSGDLSVYWYQQSLDQGLQFLIQYYNGEERAKGNILERFSAQQFPDLHSELNLSSLELGDSALYFCASSPGGSTEAFFGQGTRLTVV.